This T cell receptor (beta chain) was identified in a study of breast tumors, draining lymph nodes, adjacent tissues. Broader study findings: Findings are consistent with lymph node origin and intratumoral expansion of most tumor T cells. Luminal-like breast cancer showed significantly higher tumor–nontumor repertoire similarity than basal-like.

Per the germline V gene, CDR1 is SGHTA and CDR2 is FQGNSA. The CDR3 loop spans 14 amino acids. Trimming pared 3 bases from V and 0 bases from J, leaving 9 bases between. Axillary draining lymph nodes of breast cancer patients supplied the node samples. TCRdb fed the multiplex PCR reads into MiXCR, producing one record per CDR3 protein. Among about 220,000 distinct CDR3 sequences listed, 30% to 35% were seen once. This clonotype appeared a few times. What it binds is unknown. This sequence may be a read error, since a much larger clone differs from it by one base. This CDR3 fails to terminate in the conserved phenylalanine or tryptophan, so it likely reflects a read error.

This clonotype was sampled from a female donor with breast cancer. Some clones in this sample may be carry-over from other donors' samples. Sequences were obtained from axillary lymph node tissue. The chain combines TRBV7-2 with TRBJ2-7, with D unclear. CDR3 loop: CASSLKANSYEQYL. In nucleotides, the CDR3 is TGTGCCAGCAGCTTGAAAGCTAACTCCTACGAGCAGTACCTC.